Presented here are 14 T cell receptor beta chains from one specimen sequenced in a study of cytomegalovirus exposure and HLA in healthy donors. PCR was performed using 60 Vbeta and 13 Jbeta primers. TCRdb keeps only in-frame clones here, not all; method: immunoSEQ multiplex PCR. The sample records 200,000 or so clones, around 83% being singletons. The sample comprised PBMCs. Source of these receptors: a woman aged 35 to 49 in good health and CMV-seronegative.

The chain combines TRBV4-1 with TRBJ2-1, with D possibly TRBD1 on 7 matching bases. Per germline, CDR1 MGHRA and CDR2 YSYEKL. V lost 1 base to trimming and J lost 3 bases, with 16 bases between them. The CDR3 runs to 17 residues. This CDR3 reads CASSQGGGRTGYNEQFF. The CDR3 region has the DNA TGCGCCAGCAGCCAAGGAGGTGGGAGGACAGGCTACAATGAGCAGTTCTTC.

The chain links TRBV28 to TRBJ2-4; D is possibly TRBD2 (5 bases). Between the trimmed V and J ends, which lost 6 bases and 6 bases, there was a span of 15 bases. Germline CDR1 is MDHEN and CDR2 is SYDVKM. This CDR3 is 14 amino acids long. In nucleotides, the CDR3 is TGTGCCAGCAGCTCCGGGGAGTTGAGAAACATTCAGTACTTC. It encodes CASSSGELRNIQYF.

This clone was found once. In DNA form, the CDR3 reads TGTGCCACCAGCAGACGGAGGGCCTCTGGAAACACCATATATTTT. It is translated as CATSRRRASGNTIYF. The chain combines TRBV15 with TRBJ1-3; no clear D. Germline-derived CDR1 and CDR2 are LNHNV and YYDKDF (reference sequence). The CDR3 runs 15 residues. Trimming took off 2 bases at V and 0 bases at J, with 8 bases between the two ends. Full variable domain (remainder filled in from reference TRBV15 and TRBJ1-3): DAMVIQNPRYQVTQFGKPVTLSCSQTLNHNVMYWYQQKSSQAPKLLFHYYDKDFNNEADTPDNFQSRRPNTSFCFLDIRSPGLGDTAMYLCATSRRRASGNTIYFGEGSWLTVV.

The chain recombines TRBV15 with TRBJ1-3; unclear D gene. Germline V gene data show CDR1 as LNHNV and CDR2 as YYDKDF (reference sequence). The CDR3 has 15 residues. V was clipped by 0 bases and J by 2 bases, with 8 bases between them. The CDR3 protein is CATSREAGTGNTIYF. The CDR3 nucleotides read TGTGCCACCAGCAGAGAGGCGGGGACTGGAAACACCATATATTTT.

This clone was detected only a few times. The J gene is TRBJ1-1, the V gene TRBV7-9; 7 nucleotides match TRBD1. CDR1 and CDR2 (germline): SEHNR, FQNEAQ (reference sequence). This CDR3 is 14 amino acids long. V shed 6 bases, J shed 6 bases, and the junction held 10 bases outside the gene matches. CDR3 region: CASSYPGQRAEAFF. In nucleotides, the CDR3 is TGTGCCAGCAGTTACCCGGGACAGAGGGCTGAAGCTTTCTTT.

The chain joins TRBV18 to TRBJ2-5; TRBD2 aligns across 9 bases. Germline V gene sequence: CDR1 KGHSH, CDR2 LQKENI. The CDR3 contains 18 residues. V gave up 1 base and J gave up 4 bases; unmatched junction bases: 13. The CDR3 coding sequence is TGTGCCAGCTCACCACTAGCGGGAGTGAGGAGCTTTGGAGAGACCCAGTACTTC. Translation: CASSPLAGVRSFGETQYF.

The rearrangement joins TRBV27 to TRBJ1-2; maybe TRBD1 (5 bases). The CDR3 totals 14 residues. Germline V gene lookup returns CDR1 MNHEY and CDR2 SMNVEV (reference sequence). Trimming left V 3 bases short and J 5 bases short, with 13 bases between. The CDR3: CASSFGGDGYGYTF. DNA of the CDR3: TGTGCCAGCAGTTTTGGAGGGGACGGTTATGGCTACACCTTC.

This chain joins TRBV11-2 and TRBJ1-4, with D possibly being TRBD1 (6 bases). Germline V CDR1 and CDR2: SGHAT, FQNNGV. The CDR3 has 12 amino acids. Between the trimmed V and J ends, which lost 3 bases and 8 bases, there was a span of 7 bases. CDR3 sequence: CASSFRGEKLFF. The CDR3 region has the DNA TGTGCCAGCAGCTTTAGGGGGGAAAAACTGTTTTTT.

The V call is TRBV2, the J call TRBJ2-3; the D gene is possibly TRBD2 (5 bases). Looked up from germline, CDR1 is SNHLY and CDR2 is FYNNEI. The CDR3 loop spans 14 amino acids. The V and J ends lost 7 bases and 1 base respectively, with 12 bases between them. CDR3 residues: CASMSAGGTDTQYF. CDR3 nucleotides: TGTGCCAGCATGTCTGCCGGGGGCACAGATACGCAGTATTTT. Variable domain in full (rest from reference TRBV2 and TRBJ2-3): EPEVTQTPSHQVTQMGQEVILRCVPISNHLYFYWYRQILGQKVEFLVSFYNNEISEKSEIFDDQFSVERPDGSNFTLKIRSTKLEDSAMYFCASMSAGGTDTQYFGPGTRLTVL.

The CDR3 DNA sequence: TGCGCCAGCAGCCCGACAGGGGGGACTAGCGTGCCGCAGTATTTT. This gives the protein CASSPTGGTSVPQYF. V is TRBV5-1 and J is TRBJ2-3; tentative D call: TRBD2 (10 bases). Germline lookup yields CDR1 SGHRS and CDR2 YFSETQ. Trimming took off 4 bases at V and 10 bases at J, with 22 bases between the two ends. This CDR3 region has 15 residues.

The V gene is TRBV27, the J gene TRBJ2-3, with D uncertain. The germline V and J ends were trimmed by 5 bases and 8 bases, with 26 bases remaining between them. Germline values: CDR1 MNHEY, CDR2 SMNVEV (reference sequence). The CDR3 runs to 17 residues. The DNA for the CDR3 is TGTGCCAGCAGTCCGACCCGTACGGGTCCACCCACGGGTACGCAGTATTTT. This encodes CASSPTRTGPPTGTQYF.

The V gene is TRBV19, the J gene TRBJ2-2; TRBD2 might be the D (5 bases). CDR3 length: 14 amino acids. Looked up from germline, CDR1 is LNHDA and CDR2 is SQIVND (reference sequence). Trimming took 9 bases from V and 3 from J, leaving 14 bases between them. CDR3 amino acids: CASHGRRDTGELFF. Here the CDR3 DNA reads TGTGCCAGCCACGGGCGGCGGGACACCGGGGAGCTGTTTTTT.

The sample holds a few counts of this clone. This chain links TRBV5-1 with TRBJ1-5; perhaps TRBD1 as D (6 bases). The CDR3 is made up of 15 amino acids. CDR1 and CDR2 (germline): SGHRS, YFSETQ. Trimming took 0 bases from V and 9 from J, leaving 16 bases between them. The CDR3 is CASSLAAGAAGPQHF. CDR3 nucleotide sequence: TGCGCCAGCAGCTTGGCGGCAGGGGCCGCCGGGCCCCAGCATTTT.

The CDR3 sequence: CAWNAKRSGRANREQYF. DNA for the CDR3: TGTGCCTGGAATGCCAAAAGGAGCGGGAGGGCGAATCGCGAGCAGTACTTC. The rearrangement links TRBV30 to TRBJ2-7; 10 bases are a match to TRBD2. The junction had 18 bases not matched to a gene; V was cut back by 4 bases and J by 6 bases. The length of the CDR3 is 17 residues. CDR1 is GTSNPN, CDR2 SVGIG, per germline (reference sequence).